These T cell receptor beta chains were read from a single sample in a study of blood T cell repertoires in COVID-19. Clones were read by immunoSEQ multiplex PCR, and TCRdb kept only the in-frame ones, dropping some. The sample has 250,000 to 350,000 clones; around 90% are singletons. Material for sequencing was peripheral blood. The source of these receptors is a woman in her 50s who had recovered from COVID-19. CDR3s include the opening cysteine and the closing phenylalanine or tryptophan. Fields, in order: V gene, D gene, clone size, J gene, CDR3 DNA, CDR3 protein. A D gene is named only where the DNA matches it firmly. Clone size appears in some rows only: once, few, many, or a class for an expanded clone.

v_call: TRBV27; d_call: .; clone_size: .; j_call: TRBJ2-2; cdr3_nt: TGTGCCAGCAGTTTCAGGCAGATGGGCTCGAACACCGGGGAGCTGTTTTTT; cdr3_aa: CASSFRQMGSNTGELFF
v_call: TRBV5-7; d_call: TRBD1; clone_size: .; j_call: TRBJ1-5; cdr3_nt: TGTGCCAGCAGCTCGACAGGGAGTAATCAGCCCCAGCATTTT; cdr3_aa: CASSSTGSNQPQHF
v_call: TRBV27; d_call: TRBD1; clone_size: .; j_call: TRBJ1-2; cdr3_nt: TGTGCCAGCAGCTTGGGACAGGGGGTTGAATATGGCTACACCTTC; cdr3_aa: CASSLGQGVEYGYTF
v_call: TRBV2; d_call: TRBD2; clone_size: .; j_call: TRBJ2-5; cdr3_nt: TGTGCCAGCAGAGAACGGACTAGCGGCCAAGAGACCCAGTACTTC; cdr3_aa: CASRERTSGQETQYF
v_call: TRBV19; d_call: .; clone_size: .; j_call: TRBJ1-1; cdr3_nt: TGTGCCAGTAGTATGGGGGCTGTTAATGAAGCTTTCTTT; cdr3_aa: CASSMGAVNEAFF
v_call: TRBV5-4; d_call: TRBD1; clone_size: .; j_call: TRBJ2-7; cdr3_nt: TGTGCCAGCAGCTCCTACGGGACAGGGGGCTACGAGCAGTACTTC; cdr3_aa: CASSSYGTGGYEQYF
v_call: TRBV18; d_call: TRBD1; clone_size: once; j_call: TRBJ2-7; cdr3_nt: TGTGCCAGCTCGTCAGGGACAGGGTTCGGCTACGAGCAGTACTTC; cdr3_aa: CASSSGTGFGYEQYF
v_call: TRBV7-2; d_call: .; clone_size: .; j_call: TRBJ2-1; cdr3_nt: TGTGCCAGCAGCTTAGACCTTGAGGGACAGTTCTTC; cdr3_aa: CASSLDLEGQFF
v_call: TRBV27; d_call: .; clone_size: .; j_call: TRBJ2-7; cdr3_nt: TGTGCCAGCAGCTCAGACAGGATAAACGAGCAGTACTTC; cdr3_aa: CASSSDRINEQYF
v_call: TRBV5-4; d_call: .; clone_size: .; j_call: TRBJ2-1; cdr3_nt: TGTGCCAGCAGCTTGAGCGGGTCCTACAATGAGCAGTTCTTC; cdr3_aa: CASSLSGSYNEQFF
v_call: TRBV5-1; d_call: TRBD1; clone_size: .; j_call: TRBJ1-6; cdr3_nt: TGCGCCAGCAGCTTCGGACAGGGGTGGAATTCACCCCTCCACTTT; cdr3_aa: CASSFGQGWNSPLHF
v_call: TRBV5-1; d_call: TRBD2; clone_size: .; j_call: TRBJ2-1; cdr3_nt: TGCGCCAGCAGCCCGGGGGGGGGCTACAATGAGCAGTTCTTC; cdr3_aa: CASSPGGGYNEQFF
v_call: TRBV6-5; d_call: TRBD2; clone_size: .; j_call: TRBJ2-3; cdr3_nt: TGTGCCAGCAGTTACGGGACTAGCAACACAGATACGCAGTATTTT; cdr3_aa: CASSYGTSNTDTQYF
v_call: TRBV7-9; d_call: TRBD1; clone_size: .; j_call: TRBJ1-2; cdr3_nt: TGTGCCAGCAGCGGTAAACAGGGGTTGGGCTATGGCTACACCTTC; cdr3_aa: CASSGKQGLGYGYTF
v_call: TRBV12-3/TRBV12-4; d_call: .; clone_size: once; j_call: TRBJ2-2; cdr3_nt: TGTGCCAGCAGTACCGGGTTCGGGGAGCTGTTTTTT; cdr3_aa: CASSTGFGELFF
v_call: TRBV11-2; d_call: TRBD1; clone_size: .; j_call: TRBJ2-7; cdr3_nt: TGTGCCAGCAGCACCGGACAGGGGGCCTCCTACGAGCAGTACTTC; cdr3_aa: CASSTGQGASYEQYF
v_call: TRBV20-1; d_call: TRBD2; clone_size: once; j_call: TRBJ2-7; cdr3_nt: TGCAGTGCTAGTAGGGGGACTAGTCTCTACGAGCAGTACTTC; cdr3_aa: CSASRGTSLYEQYF
v_call: TRBV12-3/TRBV12-4; d_call: .; clone_size: .; j_call: TRBJ1-6; cdr3_nt: TGTGCCAGCACCTTCGGAGGTTCACCCCTCCACTTT; cdr3_aa: CASTFGGSPLHF
v_call: TRBV19; d_call: TRBD1; clone_size: .; j_call: TRBJ2-2; cdr3_nt: TGTGCCAGTAGTTCCCGACAGGGGGCGCATACCGGGGAGCTGTTTTTT; cdr3_aa: CASSSRQGAHTGELFF
v_call: TRBV29-1; d_call: .; clone_size: .; j_call: TRBJ2-1; cdr3_nt: TGCAGCCACCAGGAAAATGAGCAGTTCTTC; cdr3_aa: CSHQENEQFF
v_call: TRBV28; d_call: .; clone_size: .; j_call: TRBJ1-5; cdr3_nt: TGTGCCAGCAGTTTATCGGGGGTTACGGGCAATCAGCCCCAGCATTTT; cdr3_aa: CASSLSGVTGNQPQHF
v_call: TRBV5-1; d_call: .; clone_size: .; j_call: TRBJ2-5; cdr3_nt: TGCGCCAGCAGCCCCCCGGCAGGTTCGGAGACCCAGTACTTC; cdr3_aa: CASSPPAGSETQYF
v_call: TRBV18; d_call: .; clone_size: few; j_call: TRBJ2-7; cdr3_nt: TGTGCCAGCTCACCCCAGCGTGGCTACGAGCAGTACTTC; cdr3_aa: CASSPQRGYEQYF